The 20 T cell receptor beta chains reported below all come from one sample, sequenced in a study of PD-1 and CTLA-4 blockade in melanoma. Only in-frame clones appear in the TCRdb table, and some are missing; sequencing was by immunoSEQ multiplex PCR. The sample includes 15,000 to 20,000 clones, 60% to 75% of them seen just once. The material sequenced was CD8+ T cells from peripheral blood, taken before anti-PD-1 treatment. These receptors were collected from a human donor with melanoma.

The rearrangement uses TRBV5-4 and TRBJ2-1; D could derive from TRBD1 or TRBD2 (6 bases each). The V end lost 3 bases, the J end lost 4 bases, and 14 bases lay between the germline ends. CDR1 and CDR2 (germline): SGHNT, YYREEE (reference sequence). This CDR3 has 15 amino acids. As DNA, the CDR3 is TGTGCCAGCAGCTCCACGGGGGCGGGGTACAATGAGCAGTTCTTC. It translates to CASSSTGAGYNEQFF.

V usage is TRBV29-1 and J usage is TRBJ1-1, with D tentatively TRBD1 (5 bases). V was cut by 4 bases and J by 1 base, with 13 bases left in between. The CDR3 is made up of 14 amino acids. The germline gives CDR1 SQVTM, CDR2 ANQGSEA. CDR3 bases: TGCAGCGTTGCGGGGCGGCTCGAGAACACTGAAGCTTTCTTT. Protein sequence: CSVAGRLENTEAFF.

V and J are TRBV30 and TRBJ2-6; D unclear. From germline, CDR1 is GTSNPN and CDR2 SVGIG (reference sequence). The CDR3 has 14 residues. V was clipped by 2 bases and J by 0 bases, with 5 bases between them. This CDR3 is CAWSLDSGANVLTF. The DNA of the CDR3 is TGTGCCTGGAGTTTGGACTCTGGGGCCAACGTCCTGACTTTC.

This chain joins TRBV4-1 and TRBJ1-5; TRBD1 aligns across 7 bases. The germline V gene encodes CDR1 MGHRA and CDR2 YSYEKL. V trimming: 3 bases; J trimming: 9 bases; junction bases outside the gene matches: 11. This CDR3 has 15 amino acids. The CDR3 bases are TGCGCCAGCAGCCAGCTTCGAGGGGGCGCAGGGCCCCAGCATTTT. It is translated as CASSQLRGGAGPQHF.

The V call is TRBV13, the J call TRBJ2-7; 10 bases are shared with TRBD2. V lost 5 bases and J lost 5; bases outside the gene matches: 6. This CDR3 comprises 14 residues. CDR1 and CDR2 (germline): PRHDT, FYEKMQ (reference sequence). The CDR3 nucleotides are TGTGCCAGCAGCCTCAGCGGGAGGGCCAACGAGCAGTACTTC. Translation: CASSLSGRANEQYF.

The rearrangement uses TRBV7-9 and TRBJ1-2, with TRBD1 identical over 7 bases. The CDR3 is made up of 14 amino acids. The V gene's germline CDR1 is SEHNR and CDR2 FQNEAQ (reference sequence). J gave up 8 bases and V 1 base, and 7 bases lay outside the gene matches. The CDR3 sequence is CASSLVGGGVGYTF. DNA of the CDR3: TGTGCCAGCAGCTTAGTCGGAGGGGGCGTCGGCTACACCTTC.

The chain combines TRBV6-2 or TRBV6-3 with TRBJ2-7; 8 bases agree with TRBD1. Germline V lookup: CDR1 MNHEY, CDR2 SVGEGT. J lost 3 bases, V lost 0 bases, and 7 bases had no gene match. This CDR3 contains 16 residues. The CDR3 DNA is TGTGCCAGCAGTTACTCAGGACAGGGACTTAACTACGAGCAGTACTTC. Encoded protein: CASSYSGQGLNYEQYF.

The V and J genes are TRBV2 and TRBJ2-3; no reliable D call. Trimming cost V 4 bases and J 0 bases, with 20 bases left between them. The CDR3 consists of 18 residues. The germline CDR1 and CDR2 sequences are SNHLY and FYNNEI. CDR3 bases: TGTGCCAGCAGTGGGTCCGTAATACCCCGAACTAGCACAGATACGCAGTATTTT. Protein: CASSGSVIPRTSTDTQYF.

V gene TRBV11-3 combines with J gene TRBJ1-1; 7 bases are shared with TRBD1. The CDR3 loop spans 15 amino acids. After removal of 1 base from V and 1 base from J, the junction contained 3 bases not matched to a gene. Germline assignment: CDR1 SGHNT and CDR2 YENEEA. The chain's CDR3 is CASSLAGQKNTEAFF. CDR3 coding DNA: TGTGCCAGCAGCTTAGCGGGACAGAAGAACACTGAAGCTTTCTTT.

J is TRBJ2-3 and V is TRBV12-5; D is possibly TRBD1 (6 bases). Germline loops: CDR1 LGHNT, CDR2 FRNRAP. The CDR3 consists of 15 residues. With 4 bases removed from V and 0 bases from J, the gap between germline ends came to 11 bases. The chain's CDR3 is CASGSRQASTDTQYF. As DNA, the CDR3 is TGTGCTAGTGGTTCTCGACAGGCTAGCACAGATACGCAGTATTTT.

The chain links TRBV28 to TRBJ1-2, with a possible D match to TRBD1 (6 bases). This CDR3 region has 16 residues. V lost 6 bases and J lost 1, with 18 bases in between. Per the germline V gene, CDR1 is MDHEN and CDR2 is SYDVKM. This CDR3 is CASSPSTQGINYGYTF. Here the CDR3 DNA reads TGTGCCAGCAGCCCCTCTACACAGGGTATTAACTATGGCTACACCTTC.

The chain combines TRBV5-4 with TRBJ2-5; D remains ambiguous. The ends were cut back, 1 base at V and 4 bases at J, with 8 bases in the middle. The CDR3 has 13 amino acids. Germline CDR1 reads SGHNT; CDR2 reads YYREEE (reference sequence). DNA for the CDR3: TGTGCCAGCAGCTTGACTTTAGGAGAGACCCAGTACTTC. Translated, it gives CASSLTLGETQYF.

This clone has more than one count but fewer than ten. The chain joins TRBV2 to TRBJ1-1, with 10 nucleotides matching TRBD1. In germline, CDR1 is SNHLY, CDR2 FYNNEI. This CDR3 region has 13 residues. Trimming took 8 bases from V and 3 from J; bases not matched to a gene: 3. CDR3 protein: CASEDRGYTEAFF. The CDR3 nucleotides are TGTGCCAGCGAGGACAGGGGGTACACTGAAGCTTTCTTT.

V usage is TRBV10-1 and J usage is TRBJ2-3, with 9 positions matching TRBD1. The CDR3 consists of 16 residues. Losses at the gene ends were 3 bases for V and 4 bases for J; bases not matched to a gene: 8. Germline loops: CDR1 WNHNN, CDR2 SYGVQD (reference sequence). CDR3 in amino acids: CASSDITGGNADTQYF. The CDR3 DNA reads TGCGCCAGCAGTGATATAACAGGGGGCAACGCAGATACGCAGTATTTT.

The chain uses TRBV25-1 and TRBJ1-4; perhaps TRBD1 as D (5 bases). The germline V and J ends were trimmed by 3 bases and 7 bases, with 12 bases remaining between them. In germline, CDR1 is MGHDK, CDR2 SYGVNS. The CDR3 is 14 amino acids. The CDR3 reads CASSEAGSGEKLFF. CDR3 DNA: TGTGCCAGCAGTGAGGCAGGGAGCGGTGAAAAACTGTTTTTT.

The V call is TRBV7-8, the J call TRBJ1-2; tentatively, D is TRBD1 (6 bases). Germline V gene lookup returns CDR1 SGHVS and CDR2 FQNEAQ. Trimming cost V 0 bases and J 8 bases, with 22 bases left between them. This CDR3 region has 17 residues. The CDR3 region has the DNA TGTGCCAGCAGCTTAGCAGCGAGGGGGGCCGACTATAGGGGCTACACCTTC. Amino acids: CASSLAARGADYRGYTF.

By proportion, this clone is medium-sized. The chain employs TRBV18 and TRBJ1-1; 7 nucleotides match TRBD1. Germline V lookup: CDR1 KGHSH, CDR2 LQKENI. After removal of 3 bases from V and 7 bases from J, the junction contained 8 bases not matched to a gene. This CDR3 is built from 14 residues. The CDR3 region is CASSPPDRQVEAFF. The CDR3 region has the DNA TGTGCCAGCTCACCGCCGGACAGGCAGGTTGAAGCTTTCTTT.

The rearrangement links TRBV4-1 to TRBJ1-2; 11 bases match TRBD1. This CDR3 is 14 amino acids long. Germline trimming cut 4 bases from V and 2 bases from J; bases unmatched to any gene: 0. Germline V gene lookup returns CDR1 MGHRA and CDR2 YSYEKL. CDR3 bases: TGCGCCAGCAGCCGGGACAGGGGGAACTATGGCTACACCTTC. It yields the protein CASSRDRGNYGYTF.

This clone was seen just once. This rearrangement joins TRBV11-2 to TRBJ2-7, with a possible D match to TRBD1 (5 bases). V dropped 1 base and J dropped 4 bases, with 11 bases sitting between them. The CDR3 has 14 amino acids. Germline CDR1 reads SGHAT; CDR2 reads FQNNGV. The chain's CDR3 is CASSLVGPAYEQYF. CDR3 sequence (DNA): TGTGCCAGCAGCTTAGTGGGGCCAGCTTACGAGCAGTACTTC.

The genes are TRBV5-4 and TRBJ2-7, with 13 bases that match TRBD2. J was trimmed by 4 bases and V by 4 bases; bases with no gene match: 5. Per germline, CDR1 SGHNT and CDR2 YYREEE (reference sequence). The CDR3 has 15 residues. CDR3 residues: CASSPGLAGSYEQYF. The CDR3 coding sequence is TGTGCCAGCAGCCCGGGACTAGCGGGAAGTTACGAGCAGTACTTC.